This is a list of T cell receptor beta chains from one sample in a study of T cells expressing NK-cell markers. TCRdb reprocessed the 5' RACE reads and reports one entry per CDR3 protein, with no DNA. Seen in this sample are hundreds of thousands of distinct CDR3 sequences; the ten most common clones hold around 5.3%. Sequencing used blood T cells: a sorted CD56 or NKG2C T cell subset, CD4+ or CD8+ T cells, or bulk PBMC T cells (not recorded which). All receptors derive from a man aged 18-69 years in good health. The CDR3 runs from the conserved cysteine through the conserved F or W. Fields, in order: V gene, J gene, CDR3 protein.

>TRBV5-5|TRBJ2-5
CASSLARQGKGETQYF
>TRBV6-1|TRBJ2-2
CASSEVPAGGTGELFF
>TRBV10-3|TRBJ2-7
CAIRPTGQGYEQYF
>TRBV6-1|TRBJ1-4
CASSVTGGLINEKLFF
>TRBV18|TRBJ2-3
CASSPPGSADTQYF
>TRBV7-9|TRBJ1-6
CASSQDSHGNSPLHF
>TRBV24-1|TRBJ1-2
CATSDSSGPGPAVGYTF
>TRBV28|TRBJ2-2
CASSPPDRDSSYTGELFF
>TRBV20-1|TRBJ2-7
CSASSGLDAYEQYF
>TRBV2|TRBJ2-6
CASSEAGTTSPGANVLTF
>TRBV6-6|TRBJ2-1
CASSYGVIKFF
>TRBV21-1|TRBJ2-7
CASSKVAGEPYEQYF
>TRBV28|TRBJ2-5
CASSSPEAGGHRETQYF
>TRBV18|TRBJ2-1
CASSPGGNNEQFF
>TRBV6-1|TRBJ2-1
CASSEYAGTGQNEQFF
>TRBV5-6|TRBJ2-7
CASSWGAMGTSSYEQYF
>TRBV5-1|TRBJ2-3
CASSLSGFPNTDTQYF
>TRBV5-5|TRBJ1-2
CASSSPGQGLRGYTF
>TRBV12-3/TRBV12-4|TRBJ1-6
CASSPGQGGNSPLHF
>TRBV4-1|TRBJ2-5
CASSRGLKETQYF
>TRBV6-2/TRBV6-3|TRBJ1-5
CASRRTGASYQPQHF
>TRBV9|TRBJ2-1
CASSVSVAGGNEQFF
>TRBV3-1|TRBJ1-2
CASSQAGGRNYGYTF
>TRBV7-2|TRBJ1-1
CASSLDPPGLNTEAFF